The sample holds many counts of the clone carrying this T cell receptor beta chain. Its antigen is unidentified. Via MiXCR, TCRdb re-called the reads, giving one row per CDR3 protein. This sample yields fewer than 200,000 distinct CDR3 sequences, of which 13% to 15% are seen a single time; 27% belongs to the top ten. This entry is derived from a study of T cell repertoires in cytomegalovirus infection. Whole-study context: Matching HLA type and CMV infection were both indicated by public TCR beta signatures.

The germline gives CDR1 SGHTA, CDR2 FQGTGA. This CDR3 spans 13 amino acids. V dropped 3 bases and J dropped 4 bases, with 9 bases sitting between them. General observations from the study: Adding up the frequency of public TCR beta families identified people who carried CMV plus the relevant HLA. Ex vivo responses were dominated by HLA-C-restricted CMV-specific TCR beta clonotypes.

The sample comprised PBMCs. The V and J genes are TRBV7-3 and TRBJ1-1; D is ambiguous. This TCR derives from a human donor in good health (CMV status not recorded). Some clones in this sample may be carry-over from other donors' samples. CDR3 bases: TGTGCCAGCAGCTTTCAACGAGGCACTGAAGCTTTCTTT. Amino acid sequence: CASSFQRGTEAFF.